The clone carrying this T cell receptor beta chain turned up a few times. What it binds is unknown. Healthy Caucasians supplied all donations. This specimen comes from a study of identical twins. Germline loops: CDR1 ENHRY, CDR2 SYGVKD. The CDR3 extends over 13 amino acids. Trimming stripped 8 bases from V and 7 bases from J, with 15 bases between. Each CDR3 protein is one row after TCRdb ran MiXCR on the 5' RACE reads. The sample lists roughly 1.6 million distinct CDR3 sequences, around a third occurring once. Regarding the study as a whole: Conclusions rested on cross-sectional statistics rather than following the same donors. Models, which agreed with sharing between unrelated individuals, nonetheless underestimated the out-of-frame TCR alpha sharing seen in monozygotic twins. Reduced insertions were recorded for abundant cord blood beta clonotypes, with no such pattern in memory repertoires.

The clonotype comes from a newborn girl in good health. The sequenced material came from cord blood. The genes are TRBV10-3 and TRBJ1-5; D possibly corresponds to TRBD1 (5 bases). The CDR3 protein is CAIGGNGEQPQHF. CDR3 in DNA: TGTGCCATCGGGGGGAATGGGGAGCAGCCCCAGCATTTT.